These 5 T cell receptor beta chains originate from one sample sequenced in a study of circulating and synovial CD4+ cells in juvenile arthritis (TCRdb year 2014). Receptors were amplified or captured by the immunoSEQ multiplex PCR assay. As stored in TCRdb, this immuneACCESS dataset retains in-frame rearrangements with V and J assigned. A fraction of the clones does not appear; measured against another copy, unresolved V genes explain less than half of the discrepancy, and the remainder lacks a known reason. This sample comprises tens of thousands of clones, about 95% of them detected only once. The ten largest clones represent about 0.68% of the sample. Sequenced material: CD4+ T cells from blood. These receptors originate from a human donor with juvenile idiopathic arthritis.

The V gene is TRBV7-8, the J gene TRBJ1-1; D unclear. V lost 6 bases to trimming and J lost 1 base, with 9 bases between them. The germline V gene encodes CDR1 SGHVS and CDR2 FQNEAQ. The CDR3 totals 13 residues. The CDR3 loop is CASRRSRNTEAFF. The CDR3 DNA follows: TGTGCCAGCAGGCGGTCGCGGAACACTGAAGCTTTCTTT.

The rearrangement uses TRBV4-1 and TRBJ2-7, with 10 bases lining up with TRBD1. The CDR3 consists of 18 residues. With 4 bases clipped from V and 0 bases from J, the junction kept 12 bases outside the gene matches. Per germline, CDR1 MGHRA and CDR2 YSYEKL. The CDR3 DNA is TGCGCCAGCAGCCCCCGGGACAGGGGCGTCCCTATCTCCTACGAGCAGTACTTC. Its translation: CASSPRDRGVPISYEQYF.

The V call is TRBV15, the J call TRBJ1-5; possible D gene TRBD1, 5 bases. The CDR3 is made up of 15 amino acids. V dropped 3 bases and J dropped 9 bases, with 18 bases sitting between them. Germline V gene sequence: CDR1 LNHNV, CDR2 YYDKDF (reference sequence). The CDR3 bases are TGTGCCACCAGCAGGAGGGGACGGGAGCTGCTGCCCCAGCATTTT. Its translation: CATSRRGRELLPQHF.

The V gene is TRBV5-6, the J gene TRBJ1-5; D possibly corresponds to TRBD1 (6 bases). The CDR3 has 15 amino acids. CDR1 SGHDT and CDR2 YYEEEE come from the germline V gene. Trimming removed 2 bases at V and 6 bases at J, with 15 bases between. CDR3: CASSLSGALGQPQHF. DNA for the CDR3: TGTGCCAGCAGCTTATCAGGGGCGCTTGGTCAGCCCCAGCATTTT.

The chain's CDR3 is CASSMRTGRYNEQFF. CDR3 sequence (DNA): TGTGCCAGTAGTATGAGGACAGGGAGATACAATGAGCAGTTCTTC. The chain couples TRBV19 to TRBJ2-1, with TRBD1 matching 8 bases. Germline CDR1 reads LNHDA; CDR2 reads SQIVND (reference sequence). The ends lost 3 bases at V and 4 bases at J; junction bases unmatched: 5. The CDR3 has 15 amino acids. The full variable domain, with the rest looked up from reference TRBV19 and TRBJ2-1, is DGGITQSPKYLFRKEGQNVTLSCEQNLNHDAMYWYRQDPGQGLRLIYYSQIVNDFQKGDIAEGYSVSREKKESFPLTVTSAQKNPTAFYLCASSMRTGRYNEQFFGPGTRLTVL.